What follows are 11 T cell receptor beta chains derived from one specimen sequenced in a study of T cell responses to AZD1222 COVID-19 vaccine. The assay was immunoSEQ multiplex PCR, and TCRdb's table has in-frame clones only and misses some. Of about 170,000 clones listed, approximately 90% were seen once; the top ten hold 1.5%. The sample was peripheral blood, taken on day 0 of AZD1222 vaccination. These receptors originate from an adult in good health.

This clone was found once. V is TRBV28 and J is TRBJ2-7; D possibly matches TRBD1 or TRBD2 (5 bases each). The germline gives CDR1 MDHEN, CDR2 SYDVKM. V was cut by 4 bases and J by 0 bases, with 16 bases left in between. CDR3 length equals 16 residues. CDR3 sequence (DNA): TGTGCCAGCAGTTCCCTAGGGGACGGGAACTCCTACGAGCAGTACTTC. It encodes CASSSLGDGNSYEQYF.

The V and J genes are TRBV7-3 and TRBJ1-1; D may be TRBD1 (5 bases). This CDR3 region has 14 residues. Trimming took off 3 bases at V and 4 bases at J, with 12 bases between the two ends. Germline V gives CDR1 SGHTA, CDR2 FQGTGA. The CDR3 region has the DNA TGTGCCAGCAGCTTTCAGGGTGGGGCCACTGAAGCTTTCTTT. Translation: CASSFQGGATEAFF.

This chain links TRBV13 with TRBJ1-1; D might be TRBD1 (6 bases). CDR1 PRHDT and CDR2 FYEKMQ come from the germline V gene (reference sequence). Trimming cost V 5 bases and J 0 bases, with 10 bases left between them. The CDR3 has 14 amino acids. CDR3 bases: TGTGCCAGCAGCCTGGGACACCTGAACACTGAAGCTTTCTTT. It encodes CASSLGHLNTEAFF.

The chain links TRBV5-6 to TRBJ1-2; D may be TRBD1 (6 bases). Per the germline V gene, CDR1 is SGHDT and CDR2 is YYEEEE. The CDR3 has 13 amino acids. V was pared by 2 bases and J by 4 bases, with 9 bases between. The CDR3 reads CASSLQGSYGYTF. CDR3 DNA: TGTGCCAGCAGCTTACAGGGATCCTATGGCTACACCTTC.

The rearrangement uses TRBV7-2 and TRBJ1-4, with 8 bases identical to TRBD1. The CDR3 runs to 16 residues. V gave up 8 bases and J gave up 7 bases; unmatched junction bases: 15. Germline CDR1 reads SGHTA; CDR2 reads FQGNSA. The DNA of the CDR3 is TGTGCCAGCTCGACCCTCCAGGGGGCCGGTAGTGAAAAACTGTTTTTT. It encodes CASSTLQGAGSEKLFF.

This clone was detected once. This chain uses TRBV7-9 with TRBJ2-7, with D unresolved. Germline CDR1 is SEHNR and CDR2 is FQNEAQ (reference sequence). The V and J ends lost 1 base and 4 bases respectively, with 11 bases between them. This CDR3 region has 14 residues. Written as DNA, the CDR3 is TGTGCCAGCAGCTTAGATACGACGGGTTACGAGCAGTACTTC. It is translated as CASSLDTTGYEQYF.

The CDR3 bases are TGCGCCAGCAGTGACGGGGTTGTGGGCAATTCACCCCTCCACTTT. Its protein is CASSDGVVGNSPLHF. The chain joins TRBV10-1 to TRBJ1-6, with D uncertain. Germline V gene sequence: CDR1 WNHNN, CDR2 SYGVQD (reference sequence). With 3 bases removed from V and 7 bases from J, the gap between germline ends came to 13 bases. This CDR3 has 15 amino acids.

The V call is TRBV4-2, the J call TRBJ1-4; D remains unclear. There are 15 residues in the CDR3. V was shortened by 0 bases and J by 0 bases, with 5 bases between the two germline ends. CDR1 is LGHNA and CDR2 is YNFKEQ in the germline V gene. The CDR3 protein is CASSQETTTNEKLFF. The CDR3 nucleotides read TGTGCCAGCAGCCAAGAGACGACAACTAATGAAAAACTGTTTTTT.

The chain combines TRBV5-1 with TRBJ2-5; maybe TRBD1 (5 bases). With 3 bases removed from V and 7 bases from J, the gap between germline ends came to 10 bases. This CDR3 is built from 12 residues. Germline V gives CDR1 SGHRS, CDR2 YFSETQ. The CDR3 region has the DNA TGCGCCAGCAGCTCTGACAGTGGGACCCAGTACTTC. Its protein product is CASSSDSGTQYF.

CDR3 sequence: CASTPVDSGANVLTF. For the CDR3, the DNA is TGTGCCAGCACGCCGGTGGACTCTGGGGCCAACGTCCTGACTTTC. The chain uses TRBV4-2 and TRBJ2-6; D uncertain. The V end lost 7 bases, the J end lost 0 bases, and 10 bases lay between the germline ends. There are 15 residues in the CDR3. Looked up from germline, CDR1 is LGHNA and CDR2 is YNFKEQ.

CDR3 sequence (DNA): TGCAGCGTTGACCTGGGACAGGGGGTCTATGGCTACACCTTC. It specifies CSVDLGQGVYGYTF. The rearrangement uses TRBV29-1 and TRBJ1-2; 11 positions agree with TRBD1. After removal of 3 bases from V and 4 bases from J, the junction contained 4 bases not matched to a gene. The CDR3 contains 14 residues. Germline V CDR1 and CDR2: SQVTM, ANQGSEA.